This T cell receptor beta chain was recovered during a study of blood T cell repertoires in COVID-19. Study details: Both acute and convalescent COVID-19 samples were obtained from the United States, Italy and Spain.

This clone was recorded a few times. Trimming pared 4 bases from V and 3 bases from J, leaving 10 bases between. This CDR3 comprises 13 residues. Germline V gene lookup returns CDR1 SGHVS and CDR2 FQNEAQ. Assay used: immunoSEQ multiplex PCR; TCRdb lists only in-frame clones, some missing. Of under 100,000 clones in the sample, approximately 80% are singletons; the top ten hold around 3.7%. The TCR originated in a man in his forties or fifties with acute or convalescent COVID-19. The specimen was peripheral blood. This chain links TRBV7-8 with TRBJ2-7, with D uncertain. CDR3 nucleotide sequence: TGTGCCAGCAGCTCTTACGAGCTCTACGAGCAGTACTTC. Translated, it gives CASSSYELYEQYF.